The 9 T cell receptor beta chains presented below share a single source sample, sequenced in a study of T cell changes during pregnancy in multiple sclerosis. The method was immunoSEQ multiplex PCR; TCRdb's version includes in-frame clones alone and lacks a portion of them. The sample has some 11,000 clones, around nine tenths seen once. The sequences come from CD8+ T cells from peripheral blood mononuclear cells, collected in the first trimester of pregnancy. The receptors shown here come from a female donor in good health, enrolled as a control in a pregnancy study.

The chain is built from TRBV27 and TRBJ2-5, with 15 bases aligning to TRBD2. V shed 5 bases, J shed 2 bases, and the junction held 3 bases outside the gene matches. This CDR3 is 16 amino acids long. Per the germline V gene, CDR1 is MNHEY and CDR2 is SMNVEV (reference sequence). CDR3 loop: CASSLGLAGGQETQYF. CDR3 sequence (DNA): TGTGCCAGCAGTCTCGGACTAGCGGGGGGGCAAGAGACCCAGTACTTC.

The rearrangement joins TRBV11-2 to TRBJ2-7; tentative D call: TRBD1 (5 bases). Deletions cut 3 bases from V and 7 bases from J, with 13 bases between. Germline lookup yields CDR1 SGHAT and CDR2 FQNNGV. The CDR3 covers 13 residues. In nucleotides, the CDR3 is TGTGCCAGCAGCTTCCTCCCGACAGTGGAGCAGTACTTC. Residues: CASSFLPTVEQYF.

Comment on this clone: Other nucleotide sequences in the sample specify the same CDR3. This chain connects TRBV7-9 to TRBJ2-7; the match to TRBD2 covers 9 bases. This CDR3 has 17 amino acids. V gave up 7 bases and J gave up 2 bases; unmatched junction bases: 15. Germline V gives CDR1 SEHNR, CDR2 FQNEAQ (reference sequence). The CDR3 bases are TGTGCCAGCAACCCCCCAGCTCCAGCTAGCGGGGCCTACGAGCAGTACTTC. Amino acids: CASNPPAPASGAYEQYF.

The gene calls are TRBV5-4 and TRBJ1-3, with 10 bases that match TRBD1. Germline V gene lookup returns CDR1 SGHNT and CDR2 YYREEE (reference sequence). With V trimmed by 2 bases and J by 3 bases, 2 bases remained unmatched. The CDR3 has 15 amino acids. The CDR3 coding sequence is TGTGCCAGCAGCTTCCGGACAGGGGGTGGAAACACCATATATTTT. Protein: CASSFRTGGGNTIYF.

DNA for the CDR3: TGTGCCAGCAACACCGGGACAGGTGTCTCCTACGAGCAGTACTTC. It codes for CASNTGTGVSYEQYF. The chain recombines TRBV27 with TRBJ2-7, with 8 bases matching TRBD1. With 7 bases clipped from V and 0 bases from J, the junction kept 8 bases outside the gene matches. Germline V gene lookup returns CDR1 MNHEY and CDR2 SMNVEV (reference sequence). The CDR3 covers 15 residues.

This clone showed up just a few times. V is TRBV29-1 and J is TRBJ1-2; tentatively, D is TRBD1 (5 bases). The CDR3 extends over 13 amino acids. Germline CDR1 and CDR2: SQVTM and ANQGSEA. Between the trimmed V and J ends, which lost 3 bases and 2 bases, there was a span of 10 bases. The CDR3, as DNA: TGCAGCGTTGAGAACAGGCCGAACTATGGCTACACCTTC. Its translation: CSVENRPNYGYTF. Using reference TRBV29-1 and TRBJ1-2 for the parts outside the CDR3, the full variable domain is SAVISQKPSRDICQRGTSLTIQCQVDSQVTMMFWYRQQPGQSLTLIATANQGSEATYESGFVIDKFPISRPNLTFSTLTVSNMSPEDSSIYLCSVENRPNYGYTFGSGTRLTVV.

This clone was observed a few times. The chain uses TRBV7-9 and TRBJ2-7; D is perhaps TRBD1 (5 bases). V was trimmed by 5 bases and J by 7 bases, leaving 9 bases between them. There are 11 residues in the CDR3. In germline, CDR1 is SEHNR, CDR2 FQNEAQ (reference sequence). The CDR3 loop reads CASSNRTEQYF. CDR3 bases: TGTGCCAGCAGCAATCGGACAGAGCAGTACTTC.

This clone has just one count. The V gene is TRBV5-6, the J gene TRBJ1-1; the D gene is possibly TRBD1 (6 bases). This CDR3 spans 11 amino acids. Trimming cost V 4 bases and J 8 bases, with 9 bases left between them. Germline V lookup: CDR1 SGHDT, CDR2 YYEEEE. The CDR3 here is CASSGGAEAFF. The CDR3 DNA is TGTGCCAGCAGCGGGGGGGCGGAAGCTTTCTTT.

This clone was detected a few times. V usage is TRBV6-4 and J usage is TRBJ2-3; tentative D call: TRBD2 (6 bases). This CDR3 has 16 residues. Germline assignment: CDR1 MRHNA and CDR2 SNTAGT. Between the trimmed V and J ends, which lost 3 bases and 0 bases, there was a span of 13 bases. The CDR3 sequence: CASSDEAGSSTDTQYF. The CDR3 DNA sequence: TGTGCCAGCAGTGATGAGGCGGGGTCTAGCACAGATACGCAGTATTTT.